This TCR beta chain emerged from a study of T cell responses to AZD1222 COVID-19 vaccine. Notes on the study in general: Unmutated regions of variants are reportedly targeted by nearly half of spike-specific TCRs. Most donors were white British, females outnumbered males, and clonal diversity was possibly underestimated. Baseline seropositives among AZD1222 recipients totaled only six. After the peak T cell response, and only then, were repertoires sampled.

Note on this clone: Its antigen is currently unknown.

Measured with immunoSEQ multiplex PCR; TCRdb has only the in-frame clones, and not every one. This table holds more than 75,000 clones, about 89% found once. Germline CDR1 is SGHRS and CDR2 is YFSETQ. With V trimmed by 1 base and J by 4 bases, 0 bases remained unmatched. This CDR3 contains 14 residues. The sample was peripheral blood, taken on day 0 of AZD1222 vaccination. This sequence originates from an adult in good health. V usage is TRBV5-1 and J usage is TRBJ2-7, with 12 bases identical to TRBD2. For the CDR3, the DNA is TGCGCCAGCAGCTTGACTAGCGGGGGGTACGAGCAGTACTTC. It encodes CASSLTSGGYEQYF.